Listed here are 4 T cell receptor beta chains from one sample, sequenced in a study of OX40 agonist ivuxolimab in advanced cancers. Receptor libraries were prepared by the immunoSEQ multiplex PCR assay. TCRdb carries this immuneACCESS record with in-frame sequences only. Its versions omit some clonotypes, under half of them owing to an unresolved V gene in the studies checked, with the rest unexplained. The sample contains more than 95,000 clones, approximately 94% of them found a single time. The top ten clones comprise less than 0.2% of the sample. Sequenced material: CD4+ or CD8+ T cells sorted from blood, taken in a trial of the OX40 agonist ivuxolimab. The receptors stem from an adult with an advanced solid tumor such as melanoma, head and neck, liver or kidney cancer.

The chain recombines TRBV11-1 with TRBJ2-7; 12 nucleotides align to TRBD2. Germline CDR1 and CDR2: SGHAT and FQDESV (reference sequence). Trimming at V came to 5 bases and at J to 7 bases, leaving 9 bases not matched to a gene. CDR3 length equals 15 residues. CDR3 loop: CASSHGLAGGSEQYF. In DNA form, the CDR3 reads TGTGCCAGCAGCCACGGTCTAGCGGGAGGGAGTGAGCAGTACTTC.

The V gene is TRBV18, the J gene TRBJ1-1; a weak D match, TRBD1 (5 bases). Trimming removed 1 base at V and 2 bases at J, with 8 bases between. This CDR3 has 14 amino acids. Looked up from germline, CDR1 is KGHSH and CDR2 is LQKENI. The CDR3 nucleotides are TGTGCCAGCTCACCACGGGACGGTAACACTGAAGCTTTCTTT. Its translation is CASSPRDGNTEAFF.

CDR3 coding DNA: TGTGCCAGTAGTGCGAGGATCGCTGGGAACACTGAAGCTTTCTTT. Translation gives CASSARIAGNTEAFF. The chain has TRBV19 and TRBJ1-1; D gene unclear. The CDR3 covers 15 residues. CDR1 is LNHDA and CDR2 is SQIVND in the germline V gene (reference sequence). Trimming removed 5 bases at V and 1 base at J, with 14 bases between.

The rearrangement joins TRBV5-8 to TRBJ1-2; the D gene is possibly TRBD1 (5 bases). V lost 0 bases, J lost 4 bases, and 10 bases lay in between. CDR3 length: 14 amino acids. CDR1 SGHTS and CDR2 YDEGEE come from the germline V gene. The CDR3 DNA sequence: TGTGCCAGCAGCTTGGGGGGGACCAGCTATGGCTACACCTTC. Its translation is CASSLGGTSYGYTF.